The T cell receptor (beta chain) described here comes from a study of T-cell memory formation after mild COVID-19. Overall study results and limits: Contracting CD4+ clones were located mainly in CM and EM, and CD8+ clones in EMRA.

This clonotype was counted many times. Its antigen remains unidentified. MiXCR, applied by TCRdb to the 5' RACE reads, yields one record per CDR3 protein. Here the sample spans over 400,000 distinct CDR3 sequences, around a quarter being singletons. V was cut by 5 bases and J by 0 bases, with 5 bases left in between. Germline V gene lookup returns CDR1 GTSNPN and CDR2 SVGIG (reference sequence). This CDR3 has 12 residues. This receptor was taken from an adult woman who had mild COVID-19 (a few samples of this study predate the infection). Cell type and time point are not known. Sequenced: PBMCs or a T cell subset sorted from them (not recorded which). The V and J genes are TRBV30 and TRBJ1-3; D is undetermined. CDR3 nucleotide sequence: TGTGCCTGGGACAACTCTGGAAACACCATATATTTT. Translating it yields CAWDNSGNTIYF. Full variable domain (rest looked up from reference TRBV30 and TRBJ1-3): SQTIHQWPATLVQPVGSPLSLECTVEGTSNPNLYWYRQAAGRGLQLLFYSVGIGQISSEVPQNLSASRPQDRQFILSSKKLLLSDSGFYLCAWDNSGNTIYFGEGSWLTVV.